These 15 T cell receptor beta chains share one sample of origin, sequenced in a study of shared clonotypes between healthy human individuals. Some clones are missing from TCRdb's copy, which holds only in-frame ones; the method was immunoSEQ multiplex PCR. This sample yields roughly 2,300,000 clones, of which around 93% are seen a single time; about 0.41% belongs to the top ten. The sequencing sample was made of naive CD4+ T cells from PBMCs. Described subset: CD45RA+ positively selected. The origin of the receptors is a man in his late teens or twenties in good health. Some clones in this sample may be carry-over from other donors' samples.

The rearrangement links TRBV28 to TRBJ2-7; TRBD1 is a possible D gene (6 bases). V dropped 7 bases and J dropped 0 bases, with 19 bases sitting between them. This CDR3 comprises 16 residues. Germline V gene sequence: CDR1 MDHEN, CDR2 SYDVKM. The CDR3 sequence is CASTPSGTLLSYEQYF. DNA of the CDR3: TGTGCCAGCACCCCCTCCGGGACACTACTCTCCTACGAGCAGTACTTC.

Comment on this clone: The identical CDR3 is also encoded by other nucleotide sequences in the sample. The chain couples TRBV5-1 to TRBJ1-4; 9 bases are a match to TRBD1. CDR3 size: 14 residues. Germline loops: CDR1 SGHRS, CDR2 YFSETQ. Trimming took 4 bases from V and 4 from J; bases not matched to a gene: 2. For the CDR3, the DNA is TGCGCCAGCAGCCCGGGACAGGGTAATGAAAAACTGTTTTTT. This sequence encodes CASSPGQGNEKLFF.

The chain links TRBV7-2 to TRBJ2-2; no definite D call. The V end lost 5 bases, the J end lost 7 bases, and 17 bases lay between the germline ends. From germline, CDR1 is SGHTA and CDR2 FQGNSA. This CDR3 has 15 amino acids. The CDR3 nucleotides are TGTGCCAGCAGCCCCACTATGGTTCGTGGCGGGGAGCTGTTTTTT. It codes for CASSPTMVRGGELFF.

The gene calls are TRBV11-3 and TRBJ2-2; the match to TRBD1 covers 8 bases. The CDR3 has 15 amino acids. Germline values: CDR1 SGHNT, CDR2 YENEEA. Trimming at V came to 5 bases and at J to 4 bases, leaving 6 bases not matched to a gene. CDR3 residues: CASSPGDRRTGELFF. Written as DNA, the CDR3 is TGTGCCAGCAGCCCCGGGGACAGGCGCACCGGGGAGCTGTTTTTT. The full variable domain, its missing parts supplied by reference TRBV11-3 and TRBJ2-2, is EAGVVQSPRYKIIEKKQPVAFWCNPISGHNTLYWYLQNLGQGPELLIRYENEEAVDDSQLPKDRFSAERLKGVDSTLKIQPAELGDSAVYLCASSPGDRRTGELFFGEGSRLTVL.

J is TRBJ2-3 and V is TRBV18; D unresolved. The CDR3 extends over 16 amino acids. Germline V gene data show CDR1 as KGHSH and CDR2 as LQKENI. V was cut by 1 base and J by 2 bases, with 13 bases left in between. CDR3 coding DNA: TGTGCCAGCTCACCACAACGCGGCTCCGACACAGATACGCAGTATTTT. Protein: CASSPQRGSDTDTQYF.

This rearrangement joins TRBV5-6 to TRBJ1-2; possibly TRBD1 for D (5 bases). The CDR3 runs to 13 residues. Germline lookup yields CDR1 SGHDT and CDR2 YYEEEE. V gave up 4 bases and J gave up 8 bases, with 15 bases separating them. This chain's CDR3 is CASSPSGGGGYTF. Written as DNA, the CDR3 is TGTGCCAGCAGCCCCTCGGGGGGAGGAGGCTACACCTTC.

The J gene is TRBJ1-4, the V gene TRBV9, with 8 bases lining up with TRBD1. Germline CDR1 is SGDLS and CDR2 is YYNGEE. This CDR3 has 15 residues. Trimming took 0 bases from V and 3 from J; bases not matched to a gene: 1. This CDR3 reads CASSVGTGSNEKLFF. The DNA for the CDR3 is TGTGCCAGCAGCGTAGGGACAGGGTCTAATGAAAAACTGTTTTTT.

The J gene is TRBJ1-1, the V gene TRBV7-9; TRBD1 aligns across 10 bases. The length of the CDR3 is 14 residues. V lost 4 bases to trimming and J lost 7 bases; unmatched junction nucleotides: 6. CDR1 is SEHNR, CDR2 FQNEAQ, per germline (reference sequence). CDR3 protein: CASSSPGQGYEAFF. CDR3 bases: TGTGCCAGCAGCTCCCCGGGACAGGGGTATGAAGCTTTCTTT.

The V and J genes are TRBV27 and TRBJ1-2; D gene unclear. CDR3 length: 14 amino acids. The V gene's germline CDR1 is MNHEY and CDR2 SMNVEV (reference sequence). V was pared by 6 bases and J by 0 bases, with 11 bases between. The CDR3 DNA reads TGTGCCAGCAGAAGGGCGCTACCTAACTATGGCTACACCTTC. This translates into CASRRALPNYGYTF.

This chain connects TRBV15 to TRBJ1-2; unclear D gene. CDR1 is LNHNV, CDR2 YYDKDF, per germline (reference sequence). The V end was cut by 0 bases, the J end by 4 bases, with 15 bases between. This CDR3 comprises 16 residues. The CDR3 bases are TGTGCCACCAGCAGAGATAGCCCGACGAGCCGCTATGGCTACACCTTC. Its protein product is CATSRDSPTSRYGYTF. The full variable domain, its missing parts supplied by reference TRBV15 and TRBJ1-2, is DAMVIQNPRYQVTQFGKPVTLSCSQTLNHNVMYWYQQKSSQAPKLLFHYYDKDFNNEADTPDNFQSRRPNTSFCFLDIRSPGLGDTAMYLCATSRDSPTSRYGYTFGSGTRLTVV.

The chain links TRBV5-1 to TRBJ2-7, with D perhaps TRBD1 (6 bases). Germline assignment: CDR1 SGHRS and CDR2 YFSETQ. This CDR3 contains 14 residues. V was cut by 4 bases and J by 5 bases, with 16 bases left in between. The CDR3 sequence: CASSPETGFDEQYF. The CDR3 DNA reads as TGCGCCAGCAGCCCAGAGACAGGTTTCGACGAGCAGTACTTC.

This clone was seen just once. V is TRBV7-2 and J is TRBJ1-2; D is uncertain. V shed 0 bases and J shed 8 bases, with 10 bases lying between them. The length of the CDR3 is 13 residues. Germline CDR1 SGHTA, CDR2 FQGNSA. Here the CDR3 reads CASSLAPGLGYTF. In DNA form, the CDR3 reads TGTGCCAGCAGCTTAGCTCCCGGGTTGGGCTACACCTTC.

This chain connects TRBV7-9 to TRBJ2-3; unclear D gene. V was cut by 5 bases and J by 3 bases, with 15 bases left in between. The CDR3 spans 15 residues. CDR1 is SEHNR, CDR2 FQNEAQ, per germline (reference sequence). CDR3 coding DNA: TGTGCCAGCAGCAAGGGCCAAGGGCTGACAGATACGCAGTATTTT. This codes for CASSKGQGLTDTQYF.

Remarks on this clone: This CDR3 is also generated by other DNA sequences in the sample. The rearrangement joins TRBV9 to TRBJ2-7; D may match TRBD1 or TRBD2 (5 bases each). Per the germline V gene, CDR1 is SGDLS and CDR2 is YYNGEE. The V gene lost 0 bases and the J gene lost 1 base, with 8 bases spanning the gap. There are 14 residues in the CDR3. The CDR3 DNA reads as TGTGCCAGCAGCGTAGATGGGGGTTCCTACGAGCAGTACTTC. This translates into CASSVDGGSYEQYF.

Notes on this clone: The junction and the germline gene differ at one end; a read error may be behind it. This rearrangement joins TRBV2 to TRBJ1-4; D ambiguous. The CDR3 extends over 16 amino acids. Per germline, CDR1 SNHLY and CDR2 FYNNEI. DNA for the CDR3: TGTGCCAGCAGTGACAAGGGTAGACTGATAAATGAGAAACTGTTTTTT. Its translation is CASSDKGRLINEKLFF.